Below are 14 T cell receptor beta chains sequenced from a single sample in a study of radiotherapy plus CTLA-4 blockade in lung cancer. Method: immunoSEQ multiplex PCR; TCRdb's copy keeps in-frame clones and lacks some. The sample has 70,000 to 85,000 clones, roughly 74% seen once. Here the sequenced sample was peripheral blood, taken from a patient treated with radiotherapy plus ipilimumab. Receptor source: a human donor with non-small cell lung cancer whose response to radiotherapy plus ipilimumab could not be evaluated.

The chain carries TRBV11-3 and TRBJ1-1; D is unclear. V lost 0 bases, J lost 3 bases, and 23 bases lay in between. Germline V CDR1 and CDR2: SGHNT, YENEEA. This CDR3 contains 19 residues. DNA for the CDR3: TGTGCCAGCAGCTTAGATAGTTGGTTGTCCACCCGACGGGACACTGAAGCTTTCTTT. Its translation: CASSLDSWLSTRRDTEAFF.

The V call is TRBV28, the J call TRBJ2-7, with TRBD1 matching 9 bases. The CDR3 sequence is 15 residues long. The trim removed 7 bases at V and 0 bases at J, leaving 7 bases unmatched. CDR1 MDHEN and CDR2 SYDVKM come from the germline V gene. The CDR3 here is CASTRAGQGSYEQYF. CDR3 nucleotide sequence: TGTGCCAGCACCCGTGCGGGACAGGGCTCCTACGAGCAGTACTTC. Looking up the rest from reference TRBV28 and TRBJ2-7 gives the full variable domain: DVKVTQSSRYLVKRTGEKVFLECVQDMDHENMFWYRQDPGLGLRLIYFSYDVKMKEKGDIPEGYSVSREKKERFSLILESASTNQTSMYLCASTRAGQGSYEQYFGPGTRLTVT.

The rearrangement joins TRBV5-4 to TRBJ1-2; 7 nucleotides match TRBD1. This CDR3 has 13 residues. V shed 1 base and J 8 bases; nucleotides not matched to a gene: 5. In germline, CDR1 is SGHNT, CDR2 YYREEE (reference sequence). The CDR3 region has the DNA TGTGCCAGCAGCTTGTTAGGGGGCGCAGGCTACACCTTC. Translating it yields CASSLLGGAGYTF. Supplemented by reference TRBV5-4 and TRBJ1-2, the full variable domain reads ETGVTQSPTHLIKTRGQQVTLRCSSQSGHNTVSWYQQALGQGPQFIFQYYREEENGRGNFPPRFSGLQFPNYSSELNVNALELDDSALYLCASSLLGGAGYTFGSGTRLTVV.

This sequence joins TRBV5-4 and TRBJ2-3; 7 bases are a match to TRBD1. J was trimmed by 2 bases and V by 0 bases; bases with no gene match: 3. In germline, CDR1 is SGHNT, CDR2 YYREEE (reference sequence). The CDR3 is made up of 15 amino acids. The CDR3 DNA reads TGTGCCAGCAGCTTGGAGGGGACAGTCACAGATACGCAGTATTTT. Its protein product is CASSLEGTVTDTQYF.

This chain connects TRBV6-1 to TRBJ1-5; D remains unclear. Trimming shortened V by 1 base and J by 0 bases, and 7 bases separated the two germline ends. From germline, CDR1 is MNHNS and CDR2 SASEGT. The CDR3 length is 15 residues. This CDR3 reads CASSEVRDSNQPQHF. The CDR3, as DNA: TGTGCCAGCAGTGAAGTAAGAGATAGCAATCAGCCCCAGCATTTT.

This clone was picked up a small number of times. The chain employs TRBV19 and TRBJ1-2; D may be TRBD1 (6 bases). Germline CDR1 LNHDA, CDR2 SQIVND (reference sequence). V was cut by 5 bases and J by 7 bases, with 14 bases left in between. This CDR3 is 13 amino acids long. CDR3 DNA: TGTGCCAGTAGTGTAAGACAGGACTCTGGCTACACCTTC. Its protein is CASSVRQDSGYTF.

For this clone: One junction end disagrees with the germline gene, perhaps due to a read error. Here the CDR3 DNA reads TGTGCCAGCAGCGACTGGAGGGCGGGGAGGTCCTACGAGCAGTACTTC. Amino acids: CASSDWRAGRSYEQYF. The rearrangement joins TRBV6-4 to TRBJ2-7; the D gene is possibly TRBD2 (6 bases). In germline, CDR1 is MRHNA, CDR2 SNTAGT. CDR3 length: 16 amino acids.

This chain joins TRBV11-3 and TRBJ1-1; D is uncertain. CDR3 length: 13 residues. The V and J ends lost 2 bases and 2 bases respectively, with 6 bases between them. Germline CDR1 and CDR2: SGHNT and YENEEA. CDR3 sequence (DNA): TGTGCCAGCAGCTTACTGACAAACACTGAAGCTTTCTTT. Translating gives CASSLLTNTEAFF.

This clone was observed a handful of times. The CDR3 bases are TGTGCCAGCAGTTACTCCACAGGGACCCGCCTAGAGACCCAGTACTTC. Residues: CASSYSTGTRLETQYF. The chain has TRBV6-5 and TRBJ2-5; maybe TRBD1 (6 bases). The CDR3 is 16 residues long. Germline-derived CDR1 and CDR2 are MNHEY and SVGAGI. The V and J ends lost 0 bases and 4 bases respectively, with 15 bases between them.

The CDR3 here is CASKDRENQPQHF. Here the CDR3 DNA reads TGTGCCAGTAAGGACAGGGAGAATCAGCCCCAGCATTTT. The chain has TRBV19 and TRBJ1-5; TRBD1 aligns across 8 bases. The CDR3 runs 13 residues. J lost 4 bases, V lost 7 bases, and 3 bases had no gene match. The germline CDR1 and CDR2 sequences are LNHDA and SQIVND (reference sequence). The full variable domain, with the rest looked up from reference TRBV19 and TRBJ1-5, is DGGITQSPKYLFRKEGQNVTLSCEQNLNHDAMYWYRQDPGQGLRLIYYSQIVNDFQKGDIAEGYSVSREKKESFPLTVTSAQKNPTAFYLCASKDRENQPQHFGDGTRLSIL.

J is TRBJ2-7 and V is TRBV7-2, with 11 bases lining up with TRBD2. This CDR3 spans 15 amino acids. CDR1 and CDR2 from the germline V gene are SGHTA and FQGNSA. After removal of 7 bases from V and 2 bases from J, the junction contained 7 bases not matched to a gene. CDR3 loop: CASTLTSGGTYEQYF. The CDR3 bases are TGTGCCAGCACCCTTACTAGCGGGGGCACCTACGAGCAGTACTTC.

The chain couples TRBV6-6 to TRBJ1-5; 7 bases align to TRBD1. Germline trimming cut 4 bases from V and 2 bases from J; bases unmatched to any gene: 2. The length of the CDR3 is 14 residues. Looked up from germline, CDR1 is MNHNY and CDR2 is SVGAGI (reference sequence). CDR3 protein: CASSFGQGNQPQHF. The CDR3 DNA follows: TGTGCCAGCAGTTTCGGACAGGGCAATCAGCCCCAGCATTTT.

The chain uses TRBV18 and TRBJ1-2; D not resolved. CDR1 and CDR2 (germline): KGHSH, LQKENI. V shed 1 base and J shed 2 bases, with 5 bases lying between them. This CDR3 comprises 13 residues. CDR3 sequence reads: CASSPRQNYGYTF. The CDR3, as DNA: TGTGCCAGCTCACCACGGCAGAACTATGGCTACACCTTC.

This rearrangement joins TRBV5-1 to TRBJ1-2, with 7 bases matching TRBD1. This CDR3 is built from 13 residues. The junction had 2 bases not matched to a gene; V was cut back by 3 bases and J by 3 bases. CDR1 SGHRS and CDR2 YFSETQ come from the germline V gene. In nucleotides, the CDR3 is TGCGCCAGCAGCTACGACAGGGACTATGGCTACACCTTC. Translating it yields CASSYDRDYGYTF.